This T cell receptor beta chain emerged from a study of blood T cell repertoires in COVID-19. Study at large: PBMCs, B-cell-depleted T cells, or T cells were the source of the cDNA or gDNA that made up the material.

Sequencing used immunoSEQ multiplex PCR; TCRdb keeps in-frame clones, though not all of them. The table shows 150,000 to 200,000 clones, with approximately 90% occurring only once. Sequencing was performed on peripheral blood. The sequence was obtained from a man younger than 35 with active or convalescent COVID-19.

The DNA of the CDR3 is TGTGCCAGCAGCTTAGTTGAGGGACAAGAGACCCAGTACTTC. Amino acid sequence: CASSLVEGQETQYF. The chain links TRBV7-9 to TRBJ2-5; a weak D match, TRBD2 (5 bases). Trimming took off 1 base at V and 2 bases at J, with 8 bases between the two ends. The CDR3 has 14 amino acids. Germline loops: CDR1 SEHNR, CDR2 FQNEAQ (reference sequence).